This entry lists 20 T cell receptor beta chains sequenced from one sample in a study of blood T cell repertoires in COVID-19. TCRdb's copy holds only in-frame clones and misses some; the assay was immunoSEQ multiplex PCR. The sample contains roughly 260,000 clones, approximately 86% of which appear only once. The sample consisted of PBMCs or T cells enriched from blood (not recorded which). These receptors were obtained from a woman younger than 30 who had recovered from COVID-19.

CDR3 region: CASRTDRPEAFF. CDR3 nucleotides: TGTGCCAGCAGAACTGACAGACCTGAAGCTTTCTTT. The J gene is TRBJ1-1, the V gene TRBV12-3 or TRBV12-4; tentatively, D is TRBD1 (5 bases). The CDR3 covers 12 residues. V was clipped by 6 bases and J by 6 bases, with 11 bases between them.

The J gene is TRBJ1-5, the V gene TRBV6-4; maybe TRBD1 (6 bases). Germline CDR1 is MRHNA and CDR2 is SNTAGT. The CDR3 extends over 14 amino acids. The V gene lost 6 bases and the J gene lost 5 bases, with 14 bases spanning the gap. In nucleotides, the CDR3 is TGTGCCAGCAGGGGGGGGACATCCGATCAGCCCCAGCATTTT. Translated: CASRGGTSDQPQHF.

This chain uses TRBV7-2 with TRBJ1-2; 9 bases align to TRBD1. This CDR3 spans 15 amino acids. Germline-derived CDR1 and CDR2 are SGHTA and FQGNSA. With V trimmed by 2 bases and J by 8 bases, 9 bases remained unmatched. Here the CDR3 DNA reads TGTGCCAGCAGCTTATTGGGGGGGACAGGGATAGGCTACACCTTC. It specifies CASSLLGGTGIGYTF.

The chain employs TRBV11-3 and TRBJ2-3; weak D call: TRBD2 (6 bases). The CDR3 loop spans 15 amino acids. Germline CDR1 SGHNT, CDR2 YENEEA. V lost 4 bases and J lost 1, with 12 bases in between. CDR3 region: CASSSGTFGTDTQYF. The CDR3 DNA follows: TGTGCCAGCAGCTCCGGGACTTTTGGCACAGATACGCAGTATTTT.

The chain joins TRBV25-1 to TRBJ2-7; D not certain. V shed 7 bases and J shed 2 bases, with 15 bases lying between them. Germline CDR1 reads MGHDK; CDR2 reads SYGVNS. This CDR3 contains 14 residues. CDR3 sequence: CASITGWVTYEQYF. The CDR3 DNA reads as TGTGCCAGCATAACGGGTTGGGTTACCTACGAGCAGTACTTC.

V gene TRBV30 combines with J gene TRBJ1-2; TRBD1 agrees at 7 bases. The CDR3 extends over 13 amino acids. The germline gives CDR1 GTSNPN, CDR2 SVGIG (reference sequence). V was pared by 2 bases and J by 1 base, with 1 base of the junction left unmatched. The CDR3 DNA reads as TGTGCCTGGAGTCGGGACAGTAACTATGGCTACACCTTC. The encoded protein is CAWSRDSNYGYTF. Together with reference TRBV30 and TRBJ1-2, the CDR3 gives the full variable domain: SQTIHQWPATLVQPVGSPLSLECTVEGTSNPNLYWYRQAAGRGLQLLFYSVGIGQISSEVPQNLSASRPQDRQFILSSKKLLLSDSGFYLCAWSRDSNYGYTFGSGTRLTVV.

The CDR3 nucleotides are TGTGCCAGCAGCGTAGCCCCCCGGACTAGCGGCTCAGTCATAGGTGCCAATGAGCAGTTCTTC. It encodes CASSVAPRTSGSVIGANEQFF. The chain is built from TRBV9 and TRBJ2-1; 10 bases are a match to TRBD2. The germline gives CDR1 SGDLS, CDR2 YYNGEE. CDR3 length equals 21 residues. V was pared by 0 bases and J by 6 bases, with 21 bases of the junction left unmatched.

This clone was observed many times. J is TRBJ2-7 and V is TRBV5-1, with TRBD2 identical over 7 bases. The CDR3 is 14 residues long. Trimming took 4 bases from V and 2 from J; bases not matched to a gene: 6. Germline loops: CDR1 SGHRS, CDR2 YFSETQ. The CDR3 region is CASSGVGGPYEQYF. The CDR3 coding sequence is TGCGCCAGCAGCGGCGTGGGAGGGCCCTACGAGCAGTACTTC.

CDR3 sequence (DNA): TGTGCCACCCTCCCCCGGGGTCAGAATGAGCAGTTCTTC. Amino acids: CATLPRGQNEQFF. V is TRBV19 and J is TRBJ2-1; maybe TRBD2 (5 bases). Germline V gene data show CDR1 as LNHDA and CDR2 as SQIVND (reference sequence). Trimming cost V 10 bases and J 7 bases, with 17 bases left between them. The CDR3 covers 13 residues. Full variable domain (rest looked up from reference TRBV19 and TRBJ2-1): DGGITQSPKYLFRKEGQNVTLSCEQNLNHDAMYWYRQDPGQGLRLIYYSQIVNDFQKGDIAEGYSVSREKKESFPLTVTSAQKNPTAFYLCATLPRGQNEQFFGPGTRLTVL.

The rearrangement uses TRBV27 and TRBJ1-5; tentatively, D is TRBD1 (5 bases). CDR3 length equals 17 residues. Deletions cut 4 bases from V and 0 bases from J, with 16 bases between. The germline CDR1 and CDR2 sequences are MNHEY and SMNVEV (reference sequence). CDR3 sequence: CASSSWSQGFSNQPQHF. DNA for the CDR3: TGTGCCAGCAGTTCGTGGTCGCAGGGATTTAGCAATCAGCCCCAGCATTTT.

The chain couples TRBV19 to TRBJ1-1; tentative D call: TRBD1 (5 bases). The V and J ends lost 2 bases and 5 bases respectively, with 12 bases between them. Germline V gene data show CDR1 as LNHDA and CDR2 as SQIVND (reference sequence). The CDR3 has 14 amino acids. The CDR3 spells CASSIQGIKTEAFF. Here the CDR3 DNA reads TGTGCCAGTAGTATACAGGGAATCAAGACTGAAGCTTTCTTT.

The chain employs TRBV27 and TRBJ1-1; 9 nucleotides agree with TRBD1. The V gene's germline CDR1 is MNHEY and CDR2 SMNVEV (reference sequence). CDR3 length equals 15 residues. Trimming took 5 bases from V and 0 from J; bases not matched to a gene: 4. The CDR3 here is CASSRQGVVNTEAFF. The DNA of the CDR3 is TGTGCCAGCAGTCGACAGGGGGTAGTGAACACTGAAGCTTTCTTT.

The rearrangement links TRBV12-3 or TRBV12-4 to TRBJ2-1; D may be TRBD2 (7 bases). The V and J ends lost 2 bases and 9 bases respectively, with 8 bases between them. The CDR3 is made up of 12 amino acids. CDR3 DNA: TGTGCCAGCAGTTTACGGGGGGCTGAGCAGTTCTTC. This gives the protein CASSLRGAEQFF.

The CDR3 protein is CAWSVGLGTGGTQYF. CDR3 bases: TGTGCCTGGAGTGTAGGCCTCGGGACAGGGGGGACCCAGTACTTC. The rearrangement uses TRBV30 and TRBJ2-5; 11 nucleotides line up with TRBD1. With 0 bases clipped from V and 7 bases from J, the junction kept 7 bases outside the gene matches. This CDR3 region has 15 residues. Germline V gives CDR1 GTSNPN, CDR2 SVGIG (reference sequence).

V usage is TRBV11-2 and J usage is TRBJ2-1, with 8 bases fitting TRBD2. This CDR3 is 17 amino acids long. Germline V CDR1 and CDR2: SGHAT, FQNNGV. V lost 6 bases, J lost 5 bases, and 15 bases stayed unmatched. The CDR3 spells CASSRFPPSGRDNEQFF. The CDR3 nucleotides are TGTGCCAGCAGTCGATTTCCCCCTAGCGGGCGGGACAATGAGCAGTTCTTC.

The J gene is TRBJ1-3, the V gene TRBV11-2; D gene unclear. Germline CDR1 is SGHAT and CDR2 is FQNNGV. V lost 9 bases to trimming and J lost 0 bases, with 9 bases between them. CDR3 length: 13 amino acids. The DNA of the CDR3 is TGTGCCAGACGAGCACTCTCTGGAAACACCATATATTTT. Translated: CARRALSGNTIYF.

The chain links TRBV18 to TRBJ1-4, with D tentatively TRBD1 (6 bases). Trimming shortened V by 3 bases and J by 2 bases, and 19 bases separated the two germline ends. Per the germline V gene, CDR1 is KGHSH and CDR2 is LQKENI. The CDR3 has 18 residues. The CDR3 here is CASSPGPITGRTNEKLFF. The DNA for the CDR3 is TGTGCCAGCTCACCGGGTCCAATTACAGGGCGGACTAATGAAAAACTGTTTTTT.

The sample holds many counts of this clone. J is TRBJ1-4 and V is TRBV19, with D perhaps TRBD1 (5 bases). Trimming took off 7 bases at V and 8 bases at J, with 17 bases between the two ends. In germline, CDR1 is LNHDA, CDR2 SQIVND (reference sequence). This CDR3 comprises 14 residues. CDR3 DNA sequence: TGTGCCAGTACACCCACAGGAAATTTGGAAAAACTGTTTTTT. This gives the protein CASTPTGNLEKLFF.

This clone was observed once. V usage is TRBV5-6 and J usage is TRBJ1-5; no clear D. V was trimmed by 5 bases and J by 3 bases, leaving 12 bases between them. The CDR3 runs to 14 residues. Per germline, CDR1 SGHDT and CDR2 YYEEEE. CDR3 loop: CASSPYRDNQPQHF. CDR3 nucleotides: TGTGCCAGCAGTCCCTACAGAGACAATCAGCCCCAGCATTTT.

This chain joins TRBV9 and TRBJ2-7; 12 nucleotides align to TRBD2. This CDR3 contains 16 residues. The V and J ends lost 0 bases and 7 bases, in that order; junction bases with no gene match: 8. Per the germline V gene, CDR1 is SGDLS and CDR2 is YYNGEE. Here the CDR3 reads CASSVGLAGVELEQYF. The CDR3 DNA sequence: TGTGCCAGCAGCGTAGGACTAGCGGGAGTAGAACTGGAGCAGTACTTC.